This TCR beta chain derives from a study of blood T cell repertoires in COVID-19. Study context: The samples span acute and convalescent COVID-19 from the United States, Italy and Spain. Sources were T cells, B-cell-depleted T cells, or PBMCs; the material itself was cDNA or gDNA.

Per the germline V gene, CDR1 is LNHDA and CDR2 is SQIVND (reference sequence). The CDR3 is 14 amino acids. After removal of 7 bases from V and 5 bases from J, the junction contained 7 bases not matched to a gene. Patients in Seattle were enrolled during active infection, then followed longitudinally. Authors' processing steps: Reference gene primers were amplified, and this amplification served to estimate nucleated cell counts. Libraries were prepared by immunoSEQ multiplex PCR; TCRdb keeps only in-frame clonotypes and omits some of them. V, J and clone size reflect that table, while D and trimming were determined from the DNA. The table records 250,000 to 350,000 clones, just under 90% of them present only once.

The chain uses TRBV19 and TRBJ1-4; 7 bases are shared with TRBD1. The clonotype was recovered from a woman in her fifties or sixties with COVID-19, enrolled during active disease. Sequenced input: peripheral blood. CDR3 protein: CASTPTGRNEKLFF. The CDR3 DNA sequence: TGTGCCAGTACCCCGACAGGGAGGAATGAAAAACTGTTTTTT. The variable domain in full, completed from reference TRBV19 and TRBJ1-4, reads DGGITQSPKYLFRKEGQNVTLSCEQNLNHDAMYWYRQDPGQGLRLIYYSQIVNDFQKGDIAEGYSVSREKKESFPLTVTSAQKNPTAFYLCASTPTGRNEKLFFGSGTQLSVL.